The next 4 T cell receptor beta chains were all read from a single sample in a study of vaccination effects on CD4 cells after COVID-19. The data were produced by immunoSEQ multiplex PCR, yet TCRdb's version contains in-frame clones alone and is incomplete. Here the sample spans about 72,000 clones, about 86% being singletons. The antigens of these receptors remain unknown. Under the ViraFEST assay, PBMC were stimulated with viral peptide pools so that antigen-specific CD4+ T cells expanded. Sequencing was performed afterwards. Following culture for 9 to 11 days, CD4+ T cells were isolated. Everyone in the study got two shots of either the BNT162b2 or mRNA-1273 vaccine. The sequencing used CD4+ T cells from PBMCs cultured with HCoV-229E spike peptides, collected after COVID-19 vaccination. The receptors were sampled from a human donor who received a COVID-19 vaccine.

The chain has TRBV3-1 (or the pseudogene TRBV3-2) and TRBJ2-5; possibly TRBD1 or TRBD2 for D (5 bases each). Germline V CDR1 and CDR2: LGHDT, YNNKEL (reference sequence). Trimming cost V 1 base and J 4 bases, with 7 bases left between them. The CDR3 runs 13 residues. The CDR3 loop reads CASSQGGRETQYF. For the CDR3, the DNA is TGTGCCAGCAGCCAAGGGGGGAGAGAGACCCAGTACTTC.

The rearrangement uses TRBV19 and TRBJ2-3; the D is unclear. Germline-derived CDR1 and CDR2 are LNHDA and SQIVND (reference sequence). There are 13 residues in the CDR3. Between the trimmed V and J ends, which lost 9 bases and 2 bases, there was a span of 12 bases. The CDR3 loop reads CARHDGSTDTQYF. CDR3 bases: TGTGCCAGACATGACGGTTCCACAGATACGCAGTATTTT.

The chain links TRBV7-2 to TRBJ2-5; 10 nucleotides match TRBD1. This CDR3 region has 16 residues. Germline V gives CDR1 SGHTA, CDR2 FQGNSA. The V and J ends lost 9 bases and 4 bases, in that order; junction bases with no gene match: 14. CDR3 region: CASTLTRDRGLETQYF. CDR3 nucleotide sequence: TGTGCCAGTACACTTACCCGGGACAGGGGTTTAGAGACCCAGTACTTC.

The chain links TRBV6-1 to TRBJ2-7, with a weak D call TRBD1 (6 bases). The CDR3 is made up of 14 amino acids. Germline V gene lookup returns CDR1 MNHNS and CDR2 SASEGT. Trimming stripped 1 base from V and 4 bases from J, with 11 bases between. The CDR3 DNA sequence: TGTGCCAGCAGTGAAGGGACAGCCAGGTACGAGCAGTACGTC. Protein sequence: CASSEGTARYEQYV.